Below are 29 T cell receptor beta chains sequenced from a single sample in a study of vaccination and CD4 T cells after COVID-19. TCRdb re-analysed the PCR reads in MiXCR, keeping a single row per CDR3 protein. This table has about 40,000 distinct CDR3 sequences, about 35% appearing once. Documented time point: late sampling 161 to 241 days after vaccination in three convalescent patients. This specimen was CD4+ T cells from blood, taken about 7 months after SARS-CoV-2 vaccination. All receptors derive from a human donor who had recovered from COVID-19.

The genes are TRBV6-2 or TRBV6-3 and TRBJ2-7; a weak D match, TRBD1 (6 bases). V lost 3 bases to trimming and J lost 4 bases, with 7 bases between them. CDR1 MNHEY and CDR2 SVGEGT come from the germline V gene. The CDR3 spans 12 residues. CDR3 region: CASSYTGYEQYF. CDR3 sequence (DNA): TGTGCCAGCAGTTATACAGGGTACGAGCAGTACTTC.

The V gene is TRBV6-5, the J gene TRBJ1-6; D is possibly TRBD1 (5 bases). Germline values: CDR1 MNHEY, CDR2 SVGAGI. The CDR3 runs to 18 residues. Between the trimmed V and J ends, which lost 0 bases and 0 bases, there was a span of 12 bases. CDR3 loop: CASSYSTGVASYNSPLHF. CDR3 DNA: TGTGCCAGCAGTTACTCGACGGGGGTGGCCTCCTATAATTCACCCCTCCACTTT.

This sequence joins TRBV19 and TRBJ2-3; D unresolved. The germline gives CDR1 LNHDA, CDR2 SQIVND (reference sequence). Trimming pared 4 bases from V and 6 bases from J, leaving 8 bases between. The CDR3 sequence is 12 residues long. The CDR3 DNA reads as TGTGCCAGTAGTAGTGATATGGATACGCAGTATTTT. Translation gives CASSSDMDTQYF.

The chain recombines TRBV6-1 with TRBJ2-7; 12 bases align to TRBD2. The CDR3 length is 13 residues. Trimming took 8 bases from V and 6 from J; bases not matched to a gene: 5. The germline CDR1 and CDR2 sequences are MNHNS and SASEGT. In DNA, the CDR3 is TGTGCCAGCCGACCGGGACTAGCGGGCGAGCAGTACTTC. This codes for CASRPGLAGEQYF.

This sequence joins TRBV15 and TRBJ2-3; perhaps TRBD2 as D (6 bases). Germline values: CDR1 LNHNV, CDR2 YYDKDF (reference sequence). Trimming took 9 bases from V and 2 from J, leaving 15 bases between them. This CDR3 spans 14 amino acids. CDR3 DNA: TGTGCCACACTCGGGGGTTTCACCACAGATACGCAGTATTTT. Amino acids: CATLGGFTTDTQYF.

Ten or more counts support this clonotype. The rearrangement joins TRBV27 to TRBJ1-5, with D possibly being TRBD1 (5 bases). Germline assignment: CDR1 MNHEY and CDR2 SMNVEV (reference sequence). Trimming cost V 6 bases and J 2 bases, with 14 bases left between them. The CDR3 is 15 amino acids. CDR3 in DNA: TGTGCCAGCAGCCCCCGGGGGGAGGGCAATCAGCCCCAGCATTTT. Translating gives CASSPRGEGNQPQHF.

This chain joins TRBV7-9 and TRBJ2-1; 10 bases agree with TRBD1. The V gene end was trimmed by 5 bases and the J gene end by 0 bases; junction bases not matched to a gene: 1. The CDR3 runs 15 residues. CDR1 and CDR2 from the germline V gene are SEHNR and FQNEAQ (reference sequence). This CDR3 is CASSGQGGSYNEQFF. CDR3 DNA: TGTGCCAGCAGCGGACAGGGGGGCTCCTACAATGAGCAGTTCTTC. Based on the CDR3 plus reference TRBV7-9 and TRBJ2-1, the full variable domain is DTGVSQNPRHKITKRGQNVTFRCDPISEHNRLYWYRQTLGQGPEFLTYFQNEAQLEKSRLLSDRFSAERPKGSFSTLEIQRTEQGDSAMYLCASSGQGGSYNEQFFGPGTRLTVL.

The chain recombines TRBV4-1 with TRBJ1-5, with no clear D. The V end was cut by 0 bases, the J end by 0 bases, with 6 bases between. This CDR3 has 15 residues. Germline CDR1 reads MGHRA; CDR2 reads YSYEKL. The CDR3 loop reads CASSQDSYSNQPQHF. The CDR3 DNA follows: TGCGCCAGCAGCCAAGACTCTTATAGCAATCAGCCCCAGCATTTT.

This rearrangement joins TRBV7-2 to TRBJ2-2; 9 bases are shared with TRBD2. The CDR3 runs to 16 residues. V was clipped by 9 bases and J by 6 bases; unmatched bases: 14. The germline V gene has CDR1 SGHTA and CDR2 FQGNSA. CDR3 in amino acids: CARPNGGLARPGELFF. In DNA form, the CDR3 reads TGTGCCAGGCCTAACGGGGGACTAGCCCGTCCCGGGGAGCTGTTTTTT.

This clonotype has only a few counts. The J gene is TRBJ1-2, the V gene TRBV7-6; TRBD1 matches at 7 bases. Germline loops: CDR1 SGHVS, CDR2 FNYEAQ. J gave up 7 bases and V 6 bases, and 11 bases lay outside the gene matches. The CDR3 contains 14 residues. The CDR3: CASSRGTGAAGYTF. The CDR3 bases are TGTGCCAGCAGTAGGGGAACAGGGGCGGCTGGCTACACCTTC.

V and J are TRBV10-3 and TRBJ2-3, with no clear D. The V gene lost 1 base and the J gene lost 1 base, with 9 bases spanning the gap. CDR3 length equals 15 residues. CDR1 and CDR2 (germline): ENHRY, SYGVKD. This chain's CDR3 is CAISEFRVGTDTQYF. Written as DNA, the CDR3 is TGTGCCATCAGTGAGTTTAGGGTCGGCACAGATACGCAGTATTTT.

The chain recombines TRBV2 with TRBJ1-2; no definite D call. Germline V lookup: CDR1 SNHLY, CDR2 FYNNEI. This CDR3 contains 11 residues. V dropped 5 bases and J dropped 3 bases, with 4 bases sitting between them. CDR3 region: CASSSHYGYTF. The CDR3 bases are TGTGCCAGCAGTTCTCACTATGGCTACACCTTC. Drawing the rest from reference TRBV2 and TRBJ1-2, the complete variable domain is EPEVTQTPSHQVTQMGQEVILRCVPISNHLYFYWYRQILGQKVEFLVSFYNNEISEKSEIFDDQFSVERPDGSNFTLKIRSTKLEDSAMYFCASSSHYGYTFGSGTRLTVV.

V usage is TRBV4-1 and J usage is TRBJ2-5; maybe TRBD2 (5 bases). V lost 4 bases and J 5 bases, leaving 14 bases between the germline ends. The CDR3 is 14 residues long. The germline V gene has CDR1 MGHRA and CDR2 YSYEKL. The DNA for the CDR3 is TGCGCCAGCAGCCCCCCGGGGAAGTGGGAGACCCAGTACTTC. Its protein product is CASSPPGKWETQYF.

There are a few counts of this clonotype. The chain recombines TRBV4-1 with TRBJ1-5, with a tentative D call TRBD1 (5 bases). The ends were cut back, 1 base at V and 3 bases at J, with 13 bases in the middle. The CDR3 totals 16 residues. Germline V CDR1 and CDR2: MGHRA, YSYEKL. CDR3 coding DNA: TGCGCCAGCAGCCAAGCAGGGACGGAGTTCAATCAGCCCCAGCATTTT. Translation gives CASSQAGTEFNQPQHF.

The chain is built from TRBV20-1 and TRBJ2-1; 7 nucleotides agree with TRBD2. V shed 1 base and J 6 bases; nucleotides not matched to a gene: 6. CDR1 and CDR2 (germline): DFQATT, SNEGSKA (reference sequence). The length of the CDR3 is 14 residues. The CDR3 loop reads CSARGESSGNEQFF. CDR3 coding DNA: TGCAGTGCTAGAGGGGAGTCTAGCGGCAATGAGCAGTTCTTC.

This clonotype was seen more than once but under ten times. This chain links TRBV20-1 with TRBJ2-7, with a possible D match to TRBD2 (5 bases). Trimming cost V 5 bases and J 7 bases, with 18 bases left between them. Germline values: CDR1 DFQATT, CDR2 SNEGSKA (reference sequence). The CDR3 runs 13 residues. This CDR3 reads CSARSGKVDEQYF. In nucleotides, the CDR3 is TGCAGTGCTCGGTCGGGGAAGGTGGATGAGCAGTACTTC.

In this sample, this clonotype turned up a few times. J is TRBJ1-6 and V is TRBV15; D is unresolved. V lost 0 bases and J 10 bases, leaving 13 bases between the germline ends. Germline assignment: CDR1 LNHNV and CDR2 YYDKDF (reference sequence). The CDR3 loop spans 15 amino acids. The chain's CDR3 is CATSRDREGGSPLHF. The CDR3 bases are TGTGCCACCAGCAGAGATCGGGAGGGCGGGTCACCCCTCCACTTT.

The rearrangement uses TRBV25-1 and TRBJ2-3, with 7 bases identical to TRBD2. This CDR3 spans 13 amino acids. The V segment lost 4 bases and the J segment 6 bases; nucleotides outside the gene matches: 4. CDR1 MGHDK and CDR2 SYGVNS come from the germline V gene. CDR3 region: CASSARAGDTQYF. The CDR3 DNA reads as TGTGCCAGCAGTGCCAGAGCGGGGGATACGCAGTATTTT.

This clonotype showed up just a few times. The rearrangement links TRBV15 to TRBJ1-1, with D perhaps TRBD1 (5 bases). Trimming took off 0 bases at V and 3 bases at J, with 11 bases between the two ends. The CDR3 loop spans 15 amino acids. The V gene's germline CDR1 is LNHNV and CDR2 YYDKDF (reference sequence). CDR3 region: CATSREDGADTEAFF. CDR3 sequence (DNA): TGTGCCACCAGCAGAGAAGATGGGGCGGACACTGAAGCTTTCTTT.

This clonotype was observed a handful of times. V is TRBV28 and J is TRBJ1-1; D gene unclear. V lost 2 bases to trimming and J lost 4 bases, with 11 bases between them. The CDR3 loop spans 14 amino acids. Germline V CDR1 and CDR2: MDHEN, SYDVKM. The CDR3 DNA reads TGTGCCAGCAGTTTAGGAAGGAGAGGCACTGAAGCTTTCTTT. This translates into CASSLGRRGTEAFF.

The genes are TRBV6-2 or TRBV6-3 and TRBJ1-5; a possible D gene is TRBD1 (5 bases). Germline V gene sequence: CDR1 MNHEY, CDR2 SVGEGT. V was shortened by 5 bases and J by 4 bases, with 15 bases between the two germline ends. The CDR3 is made up of 15 amino acids. The CDR3 DNA reads TGTGCCAGCAGTCGGGGGGAACTAGGGAATCAGCCCCAGCATTTT. It encodes CASSRGELGNQPQHF.

This chain links TRBV6-5 with TRBJ2-7; D is possibly TRBD2 (6 bases). The CDR3 totals 15 residues. V dropped 2 bases and J dropped 1 base, with 12 bases sitting between them. In germline, CDR1 is MNHEY, CDR2 SVGAGI. The CDR3 DNA reads TGTGCCAGCAGTTACGAACTGGCGGGATCCTACGAGCAGTACTTC. Translated, it gives CASSYELAGSYEQYF.

The V call is TRBV28, the J call TRBJ2-2; D may be TRBD2 (6 bases). The length of the CDR3 is 16 residues. V was clipped by 3 bases and J by 0 bases, with 11 bases between them. Germline V gene data show CDR1 as MDHEN and CDR2 as SYDVKM. In DNA, the CDR3 is TGTGCCAGCAGTTTCAGAGGACTATCGAACACCGGGGAGCTGTTTTTT. Its translation is CASSFRGLSNTGELFF.

The V and J genes are TRBV20-1 and TRBJ2-5; the D is unclear. V was shortened by 0 bases and J by 2 bases, with 10 bases between the two germline ends. Germline assignment: CDR1 DFQATT and CDR2 SNEGSKA (reference sequence). This CDR3 contains 14 residues. CDR3 in amino acids: CSARDLMLQETQYF. The DNA of the CDR3 is TGCAGTGCTAGAGATCTAATGCTACAAGAGACCCAGTACTTC.

The rearrangement uses TRBV4-1 and TRBJ2-6; 12 nucleotides align to TRBD1. The CDR3 has 18 residues. With V trimmed by 3 bases and J by 2 bases, 5 bases remained unmatched. CDR1 MGHRA and CDR2 YSYEKL come from the germline V gene. CDR3 in amino acids: CASSHTGTGGAGANVLTF. CDR3 nucleotide sequence: TGCGCCAGCAGCCATACCGGGACAGGGGGCGCTGGGGCCAACGTCCTGACTTTC.

The chain carries TRBV28 and TRBJ2-7, with 10 bases aligning to TRBD1. Germline CDR1 MDHEN, CDR2 SYDVKM. V lost 5 bases and J lost 3; bases outside the gene matches: 10. The CDR3 has 16 amino acids. The CDR3 region has the DNA TGTGCCAGCAGTACCCGTGACAGGGGGCTTAGCTACGAGCAGTACTTC. This gives the protein CASSTRDRGLSYEQYF.

The chain joins TRBV7-8 to TRBJ2-7; possibly TRBD2 for D (6 bases). The CDR3 totals 14 residues. Between the trimmed V and J ends, which lost 1 base and 0 bases, there was a span of 7 bases. CDR1 is SGHVS and CDR2 is FQNEAQ in the germline V gene. Written as DNA, the CDR3 is TGTGCCAGCAGCTTAGGGGAGGTCTCCTACGAGCAGTACTTC. It encodes CASSLGEVSYEQYF.

This clonotype has just a few counts. J is TRBJ2-7 and V is TRBV27; D is ambiguous. Trimming stripped 0 bases from V and 3 bases from J, with 6 bases between. The CDR3 extends over 13 amino acids. CDR1 is MNHEY, CDR2 SMNVEV, per germline (reference sequence). The CDR3 protein is CASSLSFNYEQYF. The CDR3 bases are TGTGCCAGCAGTTTATCCTTCAACTACGAGCAGTACTTC.

The V call is TRBV10-3, the J call TRBJ2-2, with D possibly matching TRBD2 (6 bases). The CDR3 loop spans 16 amino acids. Trimming shortened V by 3 bases and J by 0 bases, and 11 bases separated the two germline ends. Germline CDR1 and CDR2: ENHRY and SYGVKD. The CDR3 region has the DNA TGTGCCATCAGTGATTTGGGCGGGACGAACACCGGGGAGCTGTTTTTT. It yields the protein CAISDLGGTNTGELFF.